This T cell receptor beta chain was profiled in a study of T cells in Graves' hyperthyroidism and ophthalmopathy. Points from the study as a whole: Appearing also in blood were most of the thyroid clonotypes expanded above 0.001.

TCR beta CDR3 region amplification was performed from RNA transcripts. The study used the HTBI primer set for a first-round RT-PCR of the TCR CDR3. TCRdb analysed the multiplex PCR reads with MiXCR anew, one entry per CDR3 protein. The sample comprises more than 300,000 distinct CDR3 sequences, 17% of which are singletons, and 34% rests with the top ten. This clonotype occurred many times. Its target is not known. Trimming left V 2 bases short and J 5 bases short, with 13 bases between. The germline gives CDR1 ENHRY, CDR2 SYGVKD. The CDR3 covers 14 residues. The receptor was derived from a woman younger than 45 with Graves' hyperthyroidism that later progressed to Graves' ophthalmopathy. Sequencing used blood. The chain links TRBV10-3 to TRBJ2-7; D not certain. In DNA form, the CDR3 reads TGTGCCATCAGTGAGCCGGACCCGGCGGACGAGCAGTACTTC. Translating gives CAISEPDPADEQYF.